This is a list of T cell receptor beta chains from one sample in a study of T cells in Graves' hyperthyroidism and ophthalmopathy. Each CDR3 protein is one row after TCRdb ran MiXCR on the multiplex PCR reads. The table has around 700,000 distinct CDR3 sequences, around 40% seen once; the top ten hold 30% to 40%. Sequencing was performed on blood. Receptors originate from a woman in her thirties or forties with Graves' hyperthyroidism. CDR3s include the opening cysteine and the closing phenylalanine or tryptophan. D genes are given only for firm matches. Size values are once, few and many counts, or a class for expanded clones, and some rows have none.

j_gene: TRBJ2-7; abundance: many; v_gene: TRBV12-3/TRBV12-4; d_gene: .; CDR3nt: TGTGCCAGCAGTTCCCGAAGCTACTACGAGCAGTACTTC; CDR3aa: CASSSRSYYEQYF
j_gene: TRBJ1-2; abundance: .; v_gene: TRBV29-1; d_gene: .; CDR3nt: TGCAGCGTTTACAGGGTTCCAGCTAACTATGGCTACACCTTC; CDR3aa: CSVYRVPANYGYTF
j_gene: TRBJ1-1; abundance: .; v_gene: TRBV12-3/TRBV12-4; d_gene: .; CDR3nt: TGTGCCAGCAGTCCATTGGGACGGACTAGGAACACTGAAGCTTTCTTT; CDR3aa: CASSPLGRTRNTEAFF
j_gene: TRBJ2-6; abundance: few; v_gene: TRBV10-3; d_gene: .; CDR3nt: TGTGCCAGCAGTCAATTCGGACAGTCTGGGGCCAACGTCCTGACTTTC; CDR3aa: CASSQFGQSGANVLTF
j_gene: TRBJ2-2; abundance: .; v_gene: TRBV7-2; d_gene: .; CDR3nt: TGTGCCAGCAGCTTCGACAGCCCCGGGGAGCTGTTTTTT; CDR3aa: CASSFDSPGELFF
j_gene: TRBJ1-1; abundance: few; v_gene: TRBV2; d_gene: .; CDR3nt: TGTGCCAGCAGTCGAGACAGACCACTGCTCGGCATGAACACTGAAGCTTTCTTT; CDR3aa: CASSRDRPLLGMNTEAFF
j_gene: TRBJ1-1; abundance: .; v_gene: TRBV30; d_gene: .; CDR3nt: TGTGCCTGGAGGTGGGGGCAGGAAACTGAAGCTTTCTTT; CDR3aa: CAWRWGQETEAFF
j_gene: TRBJ1-3; abundance: .; v_gene: TRBV10-3; d_gene: .; CDR3nt: TGTGCCATCAGTGATGGGTCTGGCTACACCATATATTTT; CDR3aa: CAISDGSGYTIYF
j_gene: TRBJ1-5; abundance: few; v_gene: TRBV20-1; d_gene: .; CDR3nt: TGCAGTGCTAGCGGGCCCGGACTCGCAGGGCCCCAGCATTTT; CDR3aa: CSASGPGLAGPQHF
j_gene: TRBJ2-7; abundance: once; v_gene: TRBV2; d_gene: .; CDR3nt: TGTGCCAGCAGTGGCCAGTCTTTGGAGCCCCACGAGCAGTACTTC; CDR3aa: CASSGQSLEPHEQYF
j_gene: TRBJ1-2; abundance: once; v_gene: TRBV13; d_gene: .; CDR3nt: TGTGCCAGCAGCTTAAGTATTGGTCCGACCCCAGCGGACAGTAACTATGGCTACACCTTC; CDR3aa: CASSLSIGPTPADSNYGYTF
j_gene: TRBJ2-7; abundance: .; v_gene: TRBV7-9; d_gene: TRBD1; CDR3nt: TGTGCCAGCAGCCACCGGGACAGGGGGCGCGTCGAGCAGTACTTC; CDR3aa: CASSHRDRGRVEQYF
j_gene: TRBJ1-1; abundance: few; v_gene: TRBV19; d_gene: .; CDR3nt: TGTGCCAGTAGGGGACGTGGTACCGGATTCCACGAAGCTTTCTTT; CDR3aa: CASRGRGTGFHEAFF
j_gene: TRBJ1-4; abundance: few; v_gene: TRBV9; d_gene: .; CDR3nt: TGTGCCAGCAGCGTAGAAGACTTAGCAACTAATGAAAAACTGTTTTTT; CDR3aa: CASSVEDLATNEKLFF
j_gene: TRBJ1-1; abundance: .; v_gene: TRBV5-1; d_gene: TRBD1; CDR3nt: TGCGCCAGCAGCTCGGAGTGGGGACAGCTGAACACTGAAGCTTTCTTT; CDR3aa: CASSSEWGQLNTEAFF
j_gene: TRBJ2-2; abundance: .; v_gene: TRBV20-1; d_gene: .; CDR3nt: TGCAGTGCTAGTACCGACCCGTCGAACACCGGGGAGCTGTTTTTT; CDR3aa: CSASTDPSNTGELFF